These 14 T cell receptor beta chains share one sample of origin, sequenced in a study of OX40 agonist ivuxolimab in advanced cancers. The data were produced by immunoSEQ multiplex PCR, yet TCRdb's version contains in-frame clones alone and is incomplete. The table includes 75,000 to 95,000 clones, about 80% detected once. The sample was CD4+ or CD8+ T cells sorted from blood, taken in a trial of the OX40 agonist ivuxolimab. These receptors were obtained from an adult with an advanced solid tumor such as melanoma, head and neck, liver or kidney cancer.

The J gene is TRBJ1-1, the V gene TRBV4-3; no clear D. Trimming left V 1 base short and J 0 bases short, with 15 bases between. In germline, CDR1 is LGHNA, CDR2 YSLEER. The length of the CDR3 is 17 residues. This chain's CDR3 is CASSQAARVDLNTEAFF. The CDR3 nucleotides read TGCGCCAGCAGCCAAGCAGCTAGGGTGGATTTGAACACTGAAGCTTTCTTT.

The chain recombines TRBV19 with TRBJ1-3, with D perhaps TRBD1 (6 bases). Germline CDR1 LNHDA, CDR2 SQIVND (reference sequence). The CDR3 is made up of 14 amino acids. V was clipped by 7 bases and J by 2 bases, with 12 bases between them. The CDR3 region has the DNA TGTGCCAGTAACGGACAGCTTACTGGAAACACCATATATTTT. The encoded protein is CASNGQLTGNTIYF.

The chain links TRBV5-4 to TRBJ2-6; D is undetermined. The CDR3 totals 16 residues. V was pared by 0 bases and J by 0 bases, with 7 bases between. The V gene's germline CDR1 is SGHNT and CDR2 YYREEE (reference sequence). The DNA of the CDR3 is TGTGCCAGCAGCTTGGACGGCTACTCTGGGGCCAACGTCCTGACTTTC. It yields the protein CASSLDGYSGANVLTF. The full variable domain, rest sourced from reference TRBV5-4 and TRBJ2-6, is ETGVTQSPTHLIKTRGQQVTLRCSSQSGHNTVSWYQQALGQGPQFIFQYYREEENGRGNFPPRFSGLQFPNYSSELNVNALELDDSALYLCASSLDGYSGANVLTFGAGSRLTVL.

This clone was seen only a few times. This chain joins TRBV7-2 and TRBJ1-2; D remains unclear. Germline V lookup: CDR1 SGHTA, CDR2 FQGNSA. V shed 5 bases and J shed 8 bases, with 15 bases lying between them. CDR3 length: 13 residues. The CDR3 DNA is TGTGCCAGCAGCCCATATGAGGTGGGCGGCTACACCTTC. Translated, it gives CASSPYEVGGYTF.

The rearrangement links TRBV6-1 to TRBJ1-2; D perhaps matches TRBD1 (6 bases). The CDR3 is made up of 13 amino acids. Trimming shortened V by 0 bases and J by 4 bases, and 6 bases separated the two germline ends. Germline V gene lookup returns CDR1 MNHNS and CDR2 SASEGT. In DNA, the CDR3 is TGTGCCAGCAGTGAAGCAGGGGGCTATGGCTACACCTTC. Translating it yields CASSEAGGYGYTF.

V gene TRBV9 combines with J gene TRBJ1-5; tentatively, D is TRBD1 (5 bases). Trimming left V 0 bases short and J 4 bases short, with 11 bases between. Germline CDR1 SGDLS, CDR2 YYNGEE. The CDR3 is 15 residues long. The CDR3 nucleotides are TGTGCCAGCAGCGTAGACACAGGCCAGAATCAGCCCCAGCATTTT. Encoded protein: CASSVDTGQNQPQHF.

This clone was observed a single time. The V and J genes are TRBV6-5 and TRBJ1-1; D ambiguous. The CDR3 covers 13 residues. Trimming shortened V by 2 bases and J by 3 bases, and 7 bases separated the two germline ends. Germline CDR1 MNHEY, CDR2 SVGAGI. The CDR3 reads CASSYGAYTEAFF. The CDR3 bases are TGTGCCAGCAGTTACGGAGCCTACACTGAAGCTTTCTTT.

Of note for this clone: At one end the junction does not follow the germline gene, possibly because of a read error. The V and J genes are TRBV18 and TRBJ2-1; the match to TRBD2 covers 11 bases. In germline, CDR1 is KGHSH, CDR2 LQKENI. The CDR3 runs 13 residues. The CDR3 reads CASSTSGSWGLVF. CDR3 coding DNA: TGTGCCAGCTCAACTAGCGGGAGCTGGGGGTTGGTCTTC.

The chain links TRBV6-1 to TRBJ2-1; 12 bases align to TRBD1. Losses at the gene ends were 10 bases for V and 6 bases for J; bases not matched to a gene: 10. The CDR3 is made up of 15 amino acids. Germline values: CDR1 MNHNS, CDR2 SASEGT. CDR3 nucleotide sequence: TGTGCCACCTTCCCCCGGGGACAGGGGGCCAATGAGCAGTTCTTC. Protein: CATFPRGQGANEQFF.

This chain links TRBV4-3 with TRBJ1-2, with a tentative D call TRBD1 (6 bases). The V gene's germline CDR1 is LGHNA and CDR2 YSLEER. This CDR3 spans 14 amino acids. V lost 4 bases and J lost 7, with 16 bases in between. CDR3 loop: CASSPQVGTSGYTF. The CDR3 region has the DNA TGCGCCAGCAGCCCCCAAGTCGGGACAAGTGGCTACACCTTC.

The rearrangement joins TRBV9 to TRBJ2-3; 11 nucleotides line up with TRBD2. The V and J ends lost 2 bases and 5 bases, in that order; junction bases with no gene match: 7. This CDR3 has 16 amino acids. Germline loops: CDR1 SGDLS, CDR2 YYNGEE. This CDR3 reads CASSVDLAGGQDTQYF. CDR3 in DNA: TGTGCCAGCAGCGTTGATTTAGCGGGGGGGCAAGATACGCAGTATTTT.

The rearrangement links TRBV7-2 to TRBJ2-5; D remains ambiguous. Between the trimmed V and J ends, which lost 2 bases and 4 bases, there was a span of 8 bases. CDR3 length: 13 amino acids. Looked up from germline, CDR1 is SGHTA and CDR2 is FQGNSA. Here the CDR3 reads CASSLTNRETQYF. Here the CDR3 DNA reads TGTGCCAGCAGCTTAACAAACCGAGAGACCCAGTACTTC.

The chain carries TRBV5-1 and TRBJ2-7; tentative D call: TRBD2 (5 bases). Germline-derived CDR1 and CDR2 are SGHRS and YFSETQ. The CDR3 contains 13 residues. Trimming stripped 1 base from V and 4 bases from J, with 9 bases between. The DNA for the CDR3 is TGCGCCAGCAGCTTGTTTTCGGGATACGAGCAGTACTTC. Amino acid sequence: CASSLFSGYEQYF.

The chain has TRBV18 and TRBJ1-2; TRBD1 is a possible D gene (6 bases). Germline V gene data show CDR1 as KGHSH and CDR2 as LQKENI. The CDR3 sequence is 17 residues long. V lost 2 bases, J lost 5 bases, and 21 bases lay in between. Here the CDR3 DNA reads TGTGCCAGCTCACCATCTTGGGAGGTTGGACAGACTTATGGCTACACCTTC. Translation: CASSPSWEVGQTYGYTF.